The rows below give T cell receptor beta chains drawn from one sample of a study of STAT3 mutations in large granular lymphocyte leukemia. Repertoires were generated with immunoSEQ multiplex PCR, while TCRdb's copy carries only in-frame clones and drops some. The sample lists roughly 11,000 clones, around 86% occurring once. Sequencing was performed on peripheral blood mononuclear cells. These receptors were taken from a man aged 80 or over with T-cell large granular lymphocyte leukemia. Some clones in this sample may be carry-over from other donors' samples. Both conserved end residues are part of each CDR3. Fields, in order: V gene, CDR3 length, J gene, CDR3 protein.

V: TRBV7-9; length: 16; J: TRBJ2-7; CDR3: CASSQARQGALSEQYF
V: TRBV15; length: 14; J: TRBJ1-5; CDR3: CATSGTVGNQPQHF
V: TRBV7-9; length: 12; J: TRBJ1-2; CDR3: CASSFSGDGYTF
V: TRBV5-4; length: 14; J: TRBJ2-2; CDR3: CASQRGGNTGELFF
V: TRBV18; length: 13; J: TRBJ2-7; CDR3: CASSPDRVGEQYF
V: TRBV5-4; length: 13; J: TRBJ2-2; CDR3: CASSPPYTGELFF
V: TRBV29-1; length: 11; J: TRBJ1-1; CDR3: CSVAFLTEAFF
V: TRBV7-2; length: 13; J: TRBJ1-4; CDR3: CASSWGPREKLFF
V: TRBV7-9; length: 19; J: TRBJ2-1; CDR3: CASSLGGSLLAEDYNEQFF
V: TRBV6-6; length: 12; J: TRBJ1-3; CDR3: CASSYGGNTIYF
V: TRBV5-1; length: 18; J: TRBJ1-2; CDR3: CASSLGVNMNRVNYGYTF
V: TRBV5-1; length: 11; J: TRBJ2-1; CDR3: CASKIDNEQFF
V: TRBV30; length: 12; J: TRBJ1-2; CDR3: CAWRVQNYGYTF
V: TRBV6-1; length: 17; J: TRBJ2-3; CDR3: CASSENSGGVGADTQYF
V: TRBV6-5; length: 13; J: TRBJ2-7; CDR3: CASRGGGPYEQYF
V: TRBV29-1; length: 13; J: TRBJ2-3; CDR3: CSVESGATDTQYF
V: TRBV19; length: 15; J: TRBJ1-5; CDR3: CASSSRTGGNQPQHF